This T cell receptor beta chain was retrieved from a study of blood T cells in healthy people across ages. Points from the study as a whole: Naive T cell percentage by flow cytometry tracked strongly with beta diversity.

Alongside a J-beta primer mix, a sample-barcoded 5' primer served in a second PCR lasting roughly 6 to 12 cycles. TCRdb re-derived calls from the 5' RACE reads in MiXCR, one entry per CDR3 protein. The table lists more than 1,000,000 distinct CDR3 sequences, 20% to 25% of them singletons. Drawn from each donor were approximately 9.5 milliliters of peripheral blood. As for this clonotype: Antigen: not known.

This sample also belongs to another study, concerning T cells of mothers and their children. That report notes: Donation came from three healthy Caucasian mothers together with their six children.

This TCR was recovered from a girl aged 2-15 years in good health. The sequenced material came from blood.

The CDR3 here is CAARGTSTDTQYF. In DNA, the CDR3 is TGTGCAGCTCGGGGAACTAGCACAGATACGCAGTATTTT. The chain is built from TRBV12-3 or TRBV12-4 and TRBJ2-3, with D possibly matching TRBD2 (5 bases). The CDR3 loop spans 13 amino acids.